This record covers a single TCR beta chain. How the authors handled the data: It was from reference gene primer amplification that nucleated cell counts were estimated. Sequencing used immunoSEQ multiplex PCR; TCRdb keeps in-frame clones, though not all of them. The V and J calls and clone size are taken from that table; D and trimming were inferred from the DNA. The sample has about 280,000 clones, roughly 87% seen once; the top ten hold about 14%. The sample originates from a study of blood T cell repertoires in COVID-19. Looking at the study overall: Acute-phase and convalescent COVID-19 samples originated in the United States, Italy and Spain. T cells, B-cell-depleted T cells, or PBMCs supplied cDNA or gDNA.

Germline V gene lookup returns CDR1 KGHSH and CDR2 LQKENI. The CDR3 consists of 15 residues. V trimming: 4 bases; J trimming: 7 bases; junction bases outside the gene matches: 5. Sequencing input: peripheral blood. The J gene is TRBJ2-1, the V gene TRBV18; 12 bases agree with TRBD2. The receptor was derived from a human donor in a cohort sampled during active COVID-19. DNA for the CDR3: TGTGCCAGCTCACAAAGGACTAGCGGGATTAATGAGCAGTTCTTC. Its translation: CASSQRTSGINEQFF.